This entry features one T cell receptor beta chain sequence. Antigen unknown. This entry belongs to a study of immune evolution from preneoplasia to lung adenocarcinoma. Using immunoSEQ multiplex PCR, the repertoire was profiled, and TCRdb retains in-frame clones only, with some absent. This table has some 6,300 clones, 60% to 85% appearing once. V lost 1 base to trimming and J lost 5 bases, with 10 bases between them. This CDR3 spans 14 amino acids. Germline CDR1 reads SGHTA; CDR2 reads FQGNSA. Study-wide points: Later-stage lesions appeared to have more T cells, more diversity, less clonality. T cell clonality was higher in KRAS-mutant than EGFR-mutant or wild-type nodules.

The clonotype was recovered from a person aged 55-79 years with lung adenocarcinoma. This rearrangement joins TRBV7-2 to TRBJ2-3; the D call may be TRBD1 or TRBD2 (5 bases each). The sequencing input was FFPE minimally invasive lung adenocarcinoma tissue. The CDR3 protein is CASSLGDPRDTQYF. In DNA, the CDR3 is TGTGCCAGCAGCTTAGGGGACCCTAGAGATACGCAGTATTTT.